This TCR beta chain comes out of a study of blood T cell repertoires in COVID-19. Overall study context: Nucleic acid was either cDNA or gDNA, and it came from T cells, B-cell-depleted T cells, or PBMCs.

Produced via immunoSEQ multiplex PCR; TCRdb's table is partial and in-frame only. The sample carries roughly 410,000 clones, 80% to 90% recorded once. This receptor was obtained from a woman aged 55-70 years with COVID-19, enrolled during active disease. The sequenced sample consisted of peripheral blood.

CDR3 sequence: CAISLSGGTTDTQYF. Written as DNA, the CDR3 is TGTGCCATCAGCCTTTCCGGGGGGACCACAGATACGCAGTATTTT. The chain combines TRBV10-3 with TRBJ2-3; 7 positions match TRBD2. The V and J ends lost 6 bases and 2 bases, in that order; junction bases with no gene match: 8. CDR3 length equals 15 residues. Per the germline V gene, CDR1 is ENHRY and CDR2 is SYGVKD.